This T cell receptor beta chain was obtained from a study of OX40 agonist ivuxolimab in advanced cancers. Looking at the study overall: Ivuxolimab was a fully human IgG2 agonistic monoclonal antibody targeting the costimulatory receptor OX40 (CD134). Peripheral TCRbeta sequencing aimed to test whether ivuxolimab altered TCR sequence diversity and caused clonal T-cell expansion. The dose-escalation cohort was around 83% male with a mean age of roughly 62 years, ranging from roughly 20 to 80. Patients were allowed to have had prior anti-PD-1, anti-PD-L1 or anti-CTLA-4 therapy, and approximately 40% of the dose-escalation patients had previously received checkpoint inhibitors. Three dose-escalation patients achieved partial responses, one with hepatocellular carcinoma and two with cutaneous melanoma. The paper reports the monotherapy dose-escalation portion (N = 52 patients) of the phase I ivuxolimab trial. Among the roughly 52 dose-escalation patients, around 19 had hepatocellular carcinoma, about 15 melanoma, 9 renal cell carcinoma and 9 head and neck cancer. Intravenous ivuxolimab was administered to patients every 2 weeks at six dose levels: 0.01, 0.1, 0.3, 1.5, 3 and 10 mg/kg. Points the paper makes about the study in general: After ivuxolimab, CD8+ T cells had more expanded clones than CD4+ T cells on average. At doses from 0.1 to 3.0 mg/kg, clonal expansion was seen in both CD4+ and CD8+ blood T cells between baseline and week 6. Which antigens the clonally expanded peripheral T cells were specific for was not determined. In the 0.1-3.0 mg/kg groups, partial responders had among the lowest normalized peripheral clonal expansion, particularly in CD8+ T cells. Low levels of normalized T-cell clonal expansion were also shown by some nonresponding patients.

Patients with a history of autoimmune disease or receiving systemic immunosuppression were excluded from the trial. In every dose cohort, peripheral blood was drawn for TCR sequencing at baseline, cycle 4 day 1, and cycle 7 day 1. Samples were obtained from an open-label, multicenter, first-in-human phase I dose-escalation trial of ivuxolimab. The trial enrolled adults with locally advanced or metastatic head and neck squamous cell, hepatocellular, melanoma or renal cell carcinoma. CD4+ and CD8+ T cells were sorted separately from peripheral blood before TCR sequencing. Only a few counts were recorded for this clone. This receptor's antigen is unknown. Base-call qualities are not available, and no considerably larger clone is one nucleotide away. For sequencing of the TCRbeta CDR3 region, genomic DNA was extracted from the sorted cells. TCRbeta CDR3 regions were sequenced using the immunoSEQ Assay. What TCRdb holds here is the immuneACCESS table cut down to in-frame rearrangements. Part of the clones is not present; checked against another copy, under half of the missing clones reflect an unresolved V gene, and the others are unexplained. This sample has 45,000 to 65,000 clones in its table, and about 90% of those were observed once. The ten largest clones capture more than 1.5% of the sample.

Including the terminal cysteine and phenylalanine, the CDR3 comprises 11 residues. CDR3 DNA only is kept here, 33 bases in frame from base 1. Relative to germline, V is 5 bases shorter and J is 1 base shorter, with 6 bases between their ends. CDR1 and CDR2 were assigned from the germline V gene as SQVTM and ANQGSEA. This sequence was found in an adult with an advanced solid tumor such as melanoma, head and neck, liver or kidney cancer. This specimen was CD4+ or CD8+ T cells sorted from blood, taken in a trial of the OX40 agonist ivuxolimab. This sequence uses TRBV29-1 and TRBJ2-7; too little of a D gene remains to name it. The nucleotide sequence reads as follows: TGCAGCGTTCGAGAGTCCTACGAGCAGTACTTC. Its protein is CSVRESYEQYF.